This TCR beta chain is from a study of T cells after posttransplantation cyclophosphamide. This table comes from immunoSEQ multiplex PCR, and its TCRdb copy is limited to in-frame clones, with some not included. The sample holds tens of thousands of clones, approximately 73% seen once. General study results and limits: Blood and skin or GI T cell repertoires showed limited TRB overlap. Recipient CMV seropositivity and CMV reactivation strongly tracked TRB clonality.

The V and J ends lost 6 bases and 4 bases, in that order; junction bases with no gene match: 9. The CDR3 is 14 residues long. CDR1 SNHLY and CDR2 FYNNEI come from the germline V gene. This clone was detected only once. The antigen remains undetermined. Peripheral blood was collected from the related graft donor on the marrow donation day. Sequencing input: memory CD4+ T cells sorted from PBMCs. The V and J genes are TRBV2 and TRBJ2-7; TRBD2 matches 7 bases. This receptor was taken from a woman between 55 and 75 years old in good health, CMV-negative, and a related stem cell transplant donor. CDR3 in DNA: TGTGCCAGCAGGAATGTGGGGGGGACTTACGAGCAGTACTTC. It is translated as CASRNVGGTYEQYF.